This record looks at one T cell receptor beta chain sequence and its context. This specimen comes from a study of tumor T cells in aggressive B-cell lymphoma. The repertoire was sequenced with immunoSEQ multiplex PCR; TCRdb's copy has only in-frame clones and lacks some. The repertoire holds 2,400 or so clones, with under 90% as singletons. Material for sequencing was tumor tissue. The sequence was collected from an adult with diffuse large B cell lymphoma.

In DNA, the CDR3 is TGTGCCAGCAGTATTGGGGTTAGCGCAGATACGCAGTATTTT. It specifies CASSIGVSADTQYF. The rearrangement links TRBV6-5 to TRBJ2-3; tentatively, D is TRBD2 (5 bases). With 5 bases removed from V and 4 bases from J, the gap between germline ends came to 13 bases. CDR3 size: 14 residues. Germline CDR1 is MNHEY and CDR2 is SVGAGI.